This TCR beta chain was recovered during a study of shared clonotypes between healthy human individuals (dated by TCRdb to the early 2020s). Regarding the study in general: The cohort included three men and a couple of women between 18 and 49 years of age. Leukapheresis yielded between about 0.8 and 9.5 billion PBMCs per donor. Libraries were prepared and TCR repertoires were sequenced by different laboratories using diverse techniques, in order to increase sequencing depth and limit assay-specific biases. To estimate repertoire size and how much clonotype sharing occurs between individuals, the study deeply sequenced the blood TCR repertoires of five or six healthy adults. What the study reported, not specific to this receptor: Sampling was restricted to blood, and TCR repertoires in tissue are likely to differ from TCR repertoires in blood. Pairwise subsampling led to the expectation that sequencing depth would affect the degree of clonotype sharing among donors. The genetic and exposure-history diversity represented was limited by the small number of donors.

Note on this clone: It has no known antigen specificity. Per-nucleotide qualities are absent, and no much larger clonotype sits a single base away.

TCR CDR3 regions were amplified from genomic DNA by multiplex PCR using the deep immunoSEQ assay. Genomic DNA extracted from each cell subset was distributed evenly over all wells of several immunoSEQ 96-well plates, and each plate served as one replicate. For unsorted PBMC, roughly 0.3 ug genomic DNA, equal to 30,000 or so T cell genomes, was loaded into each replicate PCR. Unsorted PBMC genomic DNA was sequenced across ten immunoSEQ deep assay plates. Purified libraries were measured with a Qubit 3.0 fluorometer, size-checked on a Bioanalyzer 2100, and measured again with the KAPA Library Quantification kit. Every immunoSEQ 96-well plate was sequenced on a dedicated single-read 150-cycle Illumina NextSeq 550 flow cell. The paper's data handling went like this. Because the immunoSEQ output included only junctional sequences and no quality scores, the filtering could not be the same as the filtering used for full-length reads. Sequences were annotated with PyIR, a Python wrapper for IgBLAST v1.9, and V/J genes and CDR3 were assigned using IMGT germline references. Reads were filtered out if the reads had weak V/J assignments (E-value above 1e-6), no CDR3, stop codons, out-of-frame junctions, or ambiguous translated residues. V3J clonotypes were defined by identical inferred V gene, J gene, and CDR3 amino acid sequence. To compute the percentage overlap between repertoires, the number of shared unique clonotypes was divided by the size of the smaller repertoire. RTK rarefaction, the Chao1 estimator, and Recon v2.1 estimates of unobserved clonotypes were used to assess repertoire richness. This is the immuneACCESS table as TCRdb keeps it, with only in-frame sequences that have V and J called. A part of the clones is gone; compared with another copy, unresolved V genes explain less than half, and the rest is unexplained. V and J calls and clone size are as listed in that table; D and trimming were resolved from the DNA. The sample table holds approximately 500,000 clones, of which around 73% were seen once. The biggest ten clones account for approximately 12% of the sample.

Healthy HIV-negative adults with no recently reported acute infections or vaccinations were included as donors. Every donor was a Caucasian adult living in Nashville, Tennessee, USA. For unsorted samples, approximately 84 million PBMCs were counted, and genomic DNA was extracted using the QIAamp DNA Blood Mini kit. After blood collection by leukapheresis, PBMCs were isolated using Ficoll-Histopaque density gradient centrifugation and then cryopreserved in the vapor phase of liquid nitrogen. The germline V gene (reference sequence) supplies CDR1 SGHNT and CDR2 YYREEE. Trimming at the junction amounts to 0 bases on V and 7 bases on J, and the germline ends lie 17 bases apart. The CDR3 sequence holds 16 residues, the cysteine and phenylalanine included. Here the CDR3 DNA is all that survives: 48 bases in frame from base 1.

The chain couples TRBV5-4 to TRBJ2-4; the D gene assignment is ambiguous. The TCR comes from a woman in her thirties or forties in good health. Some clones in this sample may be carry-over from other donors' samples. The specimen was PBMCs. The CDR3 in this case is CASSLDLTKERNIQYF. The nucleotide sequence reads TGTGCCAGCAGCTTGGATTTAACCAAAGAGAGGAACATTCAGTACTTC.